Following are 3 T cell receptor beta chains from one sample sequenced in a study of response to subunit inactivated influenza vaccine (dated by TCRdb to the late 2010s). The protocol used for the library was RT-PCR. Instrument used: Illumina HiSeq 2500. TCRdb itself trimmed the public reads at Q25 with fastp, ran MiXCR and retained productive beta chains. Every distinct CDR3 protein forms one entry, paired with its most common genes and DNA. The table for this sample lists hundreds of thousands of distinct CDR3 sequences; about 10% of them were counted only once. The ten largest make up around 10% of the sample. These data also formed part of another study, on T cells expressing NK-cell markers. That second report states: TCR beta cDNA libraries were prepared using 5'RACE template switching, which introduced a universal primer site and unique molecular identifiers.

Sequenced here: PBMCs from blood, sampled on the day of vaccination. These receptors all stem from a man aged 45 to 65 who received an inactivated influenza vaccine. Donor details come from another sample of the same person, matched by shared clones.

Many counts were recorded for this clonotype. The chain has TRBV3-1 and TRBJ1-2; D may be TRBD1 (6 bases). The germline V gene encodes CDR1 LGHDT and CDR2 YNNKEL (reference sequence). CDR3 size: 16 residues. V lost 1 base to trimming and J lost 1 base, with 13 bases between them. The CDR3 coding sequence is TGTGCCAGCAGCCAAGCGGGGAGACAGGTTAACTATGGCTACACCTTC. Encoded protein: CASSQAGRQVNYGYTF.

This clonotype was counted only a few times. The chain combines TRBV20-1 with TRBJ2-4; either TRBD1 or TRBD2 may supply D (5 bases each). V lost 0 bases and J lost 6, with 12 bases in between. The CDR3 length is 14 residues. Germline CDR1 reads DFQATT; CDR2 reads SNEGSKA (reference sequence). CDR3 loop: CSARDPVGVNIQYF. CDR3 in DNA: TGCAGTGCTAGAGACCCCGTGGGGGTAAACATTCAGTACTTC.

The table lists this clonotype with a few counts. The CDR3 loop reads CASSPGVMSTDTQYF. Here the CDR3 DNA reads TGCGCCAGCAGCCCGGGGGTCATGAGCACAGATACGCAGTATTTT. The V gene is TRBV4-3, the J gene TRBJ2-3; D might be TRBD2 (6 bases). The CDR3 consists of 15 residues. The ends were cut back, 4 bases at V and 0 bases at J, with 11 bases in the middle. Looked up from germline, CDR1 is LGHNA and CDR2 is YSLEER.